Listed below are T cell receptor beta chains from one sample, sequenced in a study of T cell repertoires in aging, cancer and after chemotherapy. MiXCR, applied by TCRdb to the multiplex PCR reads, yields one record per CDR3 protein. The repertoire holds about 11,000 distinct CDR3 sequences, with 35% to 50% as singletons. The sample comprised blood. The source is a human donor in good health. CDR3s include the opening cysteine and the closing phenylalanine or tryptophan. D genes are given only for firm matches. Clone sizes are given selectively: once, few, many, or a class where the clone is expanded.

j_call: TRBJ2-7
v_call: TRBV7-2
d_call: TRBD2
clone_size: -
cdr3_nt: TGTGCCAGCAGCGGACAACTAGCGTCAAGCTCCTACGAGCAGTACTTC
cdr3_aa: CASSGQLASSSYEQYF

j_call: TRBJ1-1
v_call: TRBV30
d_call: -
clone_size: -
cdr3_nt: TGTGCCTGGGACAGGAACACTGAAGCTTTCTTT
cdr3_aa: CAWDRNTEAFF

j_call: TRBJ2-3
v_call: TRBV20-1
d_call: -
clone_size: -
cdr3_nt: TGCAGTGCTAGTGGCCCATCTAGCACAGATACGCAGTATTTT
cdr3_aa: CSASGPSSTDTQYF

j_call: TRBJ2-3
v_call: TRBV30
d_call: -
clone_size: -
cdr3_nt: TGTGCCTCACCGGGTCCTCTCACAGATACGCAGTATTTT
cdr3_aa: CASPGPLTDTQYF

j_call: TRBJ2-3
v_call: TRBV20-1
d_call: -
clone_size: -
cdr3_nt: TGCAGTGCCCTCATGGGGAAGGGCACAGATACGCAGTATTTT
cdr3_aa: CSALMGKGTDTQYF

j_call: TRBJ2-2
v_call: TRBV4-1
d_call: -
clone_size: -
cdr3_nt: TGCGCCAGCAGCCAAAGCGGAGTAGCTGGGTCCGGGGAGCTGTTTTTT
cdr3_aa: CASSQSGVAGSGELFF

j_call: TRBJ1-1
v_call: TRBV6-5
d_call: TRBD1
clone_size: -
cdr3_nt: TGTGCCAGCAGTTACCTTCAGGGGGGTGAACGGGCTTTCTTT
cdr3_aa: CASSYLQGGERAFF

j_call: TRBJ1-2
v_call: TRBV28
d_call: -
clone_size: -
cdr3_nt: TGTGCCAGTGAAACAGGTCGCGTTTATGGCTACACCTTC
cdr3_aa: CASETGRVYGYTF

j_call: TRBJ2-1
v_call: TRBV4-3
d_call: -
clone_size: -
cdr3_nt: TGTGCCAGCAGCCAGAGCGTTCTCTCCTACAATGAGCAGTTCTTC
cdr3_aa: CASSQSVLSYNEQFF

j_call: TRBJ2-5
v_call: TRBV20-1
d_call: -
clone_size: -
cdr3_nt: TGCAGTGCTCAAGACCGGGGGCAGGGCGGAGAGACCCAGTACTTC
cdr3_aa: CSAQDRGQGGETQYF

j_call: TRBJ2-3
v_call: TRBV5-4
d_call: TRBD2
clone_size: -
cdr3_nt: TGTGCCAGCAGACCTTCCCCCGGACGGGGGGCAGATACGCAGTATTTT
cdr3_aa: CASRPSPGRGADTQYF

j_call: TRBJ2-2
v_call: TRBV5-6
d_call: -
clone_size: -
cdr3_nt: TGTGCCAGCAGCGAGGAGACGTCGACCGGGGAGCTGTTTTTT
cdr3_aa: CASSEETSTGELFF

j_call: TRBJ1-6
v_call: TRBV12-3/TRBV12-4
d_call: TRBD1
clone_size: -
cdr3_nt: TGTGCCAGCAGTTTACAGGGGGCAGGTAATTCACCCCTCCACTTT
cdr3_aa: CASSLQGAGNSPLHF

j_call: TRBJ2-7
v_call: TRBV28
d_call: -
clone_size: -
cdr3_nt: TGTGCCACCCGACTGGGTAGGTACGAGCAGTACTTC
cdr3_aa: CATRLGRYEQYF

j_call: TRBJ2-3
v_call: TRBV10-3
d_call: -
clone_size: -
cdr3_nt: TGTGCCATCCAGATGCGATCTAGCACAGATACGCAGTATTTT
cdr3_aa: CAIQMRSSTDTQYF

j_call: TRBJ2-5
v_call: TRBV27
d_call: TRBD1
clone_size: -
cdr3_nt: TGTGCCAGCTGCCGCGGGACAGGGGATCGGTTGGAGACCCAGTACTTC
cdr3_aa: CASCRGTGDRLETQYF

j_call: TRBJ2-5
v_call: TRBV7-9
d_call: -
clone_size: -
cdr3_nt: TGTGCCAGCAGCCCAGCCGGGGAAAGGACCCAGTACTTC
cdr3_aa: CASSPAGERTQYF

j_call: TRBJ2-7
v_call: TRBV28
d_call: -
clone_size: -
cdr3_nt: TGTGCCAGCAGCGGTAGGAGGGTAGGCGAGCAGTACTTC
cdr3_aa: CASSGRRVGEQYF

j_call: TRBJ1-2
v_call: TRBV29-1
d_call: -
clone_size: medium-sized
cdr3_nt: TGCAGCGTTGACTTAGGTGACTATGGCTACACCTTC
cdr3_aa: CSVDLGDYGYTF

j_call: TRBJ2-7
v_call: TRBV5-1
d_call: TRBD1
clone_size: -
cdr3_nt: TGTGCCAGCAGCTTGGTTGGGACAGGGAACTACGAGCAGTACTTC
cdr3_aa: CASSLVGTGNYEQYF